These 28 T cell receptor beta chains were all obtained from the same sample, sequenced in a study of T cell repertoires in cytomegalovirus infection. TCRdb recomputed calls from the reads with MiXCR, one row per CDR3 protein. The table records more than 250,000 distinct CDR3 sequences, about 13% of them present only once. The sequenced material came from PBMCs. All receptors derive from a human donor in good health (CMV status not recorded). Some clones in this sample may be carry-over from other donors' samples.

The chain joins TRBV6-5 to TRBJ1-2; D unclear. The CDR3 has 15 residues. V dropped 0 bases and J dropped 6 bases, with 14 bases sitting between them. Germline assignment: CDR1 MNHEY and CDR2 SVGAGI. CDR3 in amino acids: CASSYSGVNFDGYTF. CDR3 nucleotides: TGTGCCAGCAGTTACTCCGGGGTAAATTTCGATGGCTACACCTTC.

This clonotype turned up a few times. The rearrangement links TRBV6-2 or TRBV6-3 to TRBJ1-1; the match to TRBD1 covers 8 bases. The CDR3 has 14 amino acids. V dropped 7 bases and J dropped 1; count of bases not matched to a gene: 5. CDR1 MNHEY and CDR2 SVGEGT come from the germline V gene. CDR3 nucleotide sequence: TGTGCCAGCATGGACAGGGCGGGGAACACTGAAGCTTTCTTT. It specifies CASMDRAGNTEAFF.

The sample holds many counts of this clonotype. The chain recombines TRBV6-1 with TRBJ2-7; TRBD1 matches 8 bases. With V trimmed by 5 bases and J by 6 bases, 18 bases remained unmatched. CDR1 and CDR2 from the germline V gene are MNHNS and SASEGT. The CDR3 is 17 residues long. Written as DNA, the CDR3 is TGTGCCAGCAGTTATTCAATTCTACAGGGGGTGGGGGGCGAGCAGTACTTC. It encodes CASSYSILQGVGGEQYF.

This clonotype was counted many times. CDR3: CSATVGTEAFF. The CDR3 coding sequence is TGCAGCGCCACAGTAGGCACTGAAGCTTTCTTT. V gene TRBV29-1 combines with J gene TRBJ1-1; no clear D gene. Trimming took off 7 bases at V and 4 bases at J, with 10 bases between the two ends. Germline CDR1 is SQVTM and CDR2 is ANQGSEA. The CDR3 loop spans 11 amino acids.

V and J are TRBV15 and TRBJ2-7; 9 bases are a match to TRBD2. V dropped 5 bases and J dropped 4; count of bases not matched to a gene: 3. The CDR3 contains 13 residues. Germline V gene sequence: CDR1 LNHNV, CDR2 YYDKDF (reference sequence). The CDR3 DNA reads as TGTGCCACCAGCTCCGGACTAGCGTACGAGCAGTACTTC. Protein: CATSSGLAYEQYF.

This clonotype was observed a few times. The V gene is TRBV29-1, the J gene TRBJ2-1; 7 positions match TRBD2. Germline V gene data show CDR1 as SQVTM and CDR2 as ANQGSEA. This CDR3 has 16 amino acids. CDR3 protein: CRRAGPESSSYNEQFF. DNA of the CDR3: TGCAGGCGAGCGGGACCTGAGTCCAGCTCCTACAATGAGCAGTTCTTC.

This clonotype was seen repeatedly, ten times or more. The chain links TRBV28 to TRBJ1-6; D is ambiguous. There are 13 residues in the CDR3. CDR1 is MDHEN and CDR2 is SYDVKM in the germline V gene. Trimming removed 7 bases at V and 5 bases at J, with 9 bases between. In DNA form, the CDR3 reads TGTGCCAGCAAGGACTCAGATAATTCACCCCTCCACTTT. It is translated as CASKDSDNSPLHF.

This clonotype has more than one count but fewer than ten. The chain is built from TRBV12-3 or TRBV12-4 and TRBJ1-2; TRBD1 matches at 7 bases. J was trimmed by 2 bases and V by 6 bases; bases with no gene match: 6. CDR3 length: 14 amino acids. The CDR3 loop reads CASSRGTDNYGYTF. The CDR3 DNA is TGTGCCAGCAGCCGCGGGACAGACAACTATGGCTACACCTTC.

This clonotype turned up a few times. The chain combines TRBV27 with TRBJ2-7; TRBD2 matches at 8 bases. The CDR3 has 14 residues. V shed 8 bases, J shed 3 bases, and the junction held 9 bases outside the gene matches. The germline gives CDR1 MNHEY, CDR2 SMNVEV (reference sequence). CDR3 DNA: TGTGCCAGCCGACCGACTAGCGAGATCTACGAGCAGTACTTC. Its translation: CASRPTSEIYEQYF.

J is TRBJ2-7 and V is TRBV20-1; 9 bases line up with TRBD2. There are 13 residues in the CDR3. The germline V gene encodes CDR1 DFQATT and CDR2 SNEGSKA (reference sequence). V trimming: 1 base; J trimming: 3 bases; junction bases outside the gene matches: 1. The CDR3: CSARVSGSYEQYF. The CDR3 bases are TGCAGTGCTAGAGTTAGCGGGAGCTACGAGCAGTACTTC.

Many counts were recorded for this clonotype. The rearrangement joins TRBV19 to TRBJ1-2; D unresolved. The CDR3 length is 12 residues. Germline V gene lookup returns CDR1 LNHDA and CDR2 SQIVND (reference sequence). V shed 3 bases and J shed 3 bases, with 5 bases lying between them. CDR3 DNA: TGTGCCAGTAGTATCTCCGACTATGGCTACACCTTC. Translated: CASSISDYGYTF.

This clonotype showed up many times. The V and J genes are TRBV28 and TRBJ1-1, with D possibly matching TRBD1 (5 bases). The CDR3 sequence is 13 residues long. Trimming took 3 bases from V and 6 from J, leaving 11 bases between them. Per the germline V gene, CDR1 is MDHEN and CDR2 is SYDVKM. The CDR3 loop reads CASSFSGGAEAFF. CDR3 nucleotides: TGTGCCAGCAGTTTTTCGGGGGGAGCTGAAGCTTTCTTT.

This clonotype came up a few times. This chain joins TRBV29-1 and TRBJ1-2; D is ambiguous. The V and J ends lost 1 base and 4 bases respectively, with 13 bases between them. The CDR3 totals 14 residues. Germline CDR1 SQVTM, CDR2 ANQGSEA. CDR3 DNA sequence: TGCAGCGTTGAAGGGCAGCAGAAAGTCTATGGCTACACCTTC. Translated, it gives CSVEGQQKVYGYTF.

The sample holds a few counts of this clonotype. This chain's CDR3 is CASSPRSPSGRDNEQFF. The CDR3 DNA reads as TGTGCCAGCTCACCACGGTCGCCTAGCGGGAGGGACAATGAGCAGTTCTTC. The rearrangement joins TRBV18 to TRBJ2-1, with TRBD2 matching 12 bases. CDR1 is KGHSH and CDR2 is LQKENI in the germline V gene. V dropped 1 base and J dropped 5; count of bases not matched to a gene: 6. The CDR3 length is 17 residues.

This CDR3 reads CASSSPGSGTEAFF. The CDR3 DNA follows: TGTGCCAGTAGTAGCCCAGGGTCGGGCACTGAAGCTTTCTTT. The V gene is TRBV19, the J gene TRBJ1-1; TRBD1 is a possible D gene (5 bases). The germline CDR1 and CDR2 sequences are LNHDA and SQIVND (reference sequence). Trimming removed 4 bases at V and 4 bases at J, with 13 bases between. The CDR3 spans 14 residues.

The chain links TRBV20-1 to TRBJ2-5; 12 bases are a match to TRBD2. The CDR3 loop spans 16 amino acids. Per germline, CDR1 DFQATT and CDR2 SNEGSKA (reference sequence). V dropped 4 bases and J dropped 1; count of bases not matched to a gene: 7. The CDR3 DNA follows: TGCAGTGCTAACCAACTAGCGGGAGGACGCCAAGAGACCCAGTACTTC. Its protein product is CSANQLAGGRQETQYF.

This clonotype occurred many times. This chain uses TRBV12-3 or TRBV12-4 with TRBJ1-5, with 9 bases fitting TRBD1. V shed 5 bases, J shed 7 bases, and the junction held 6 bases outside the gene matches. CDR3 length: 14 residues. As DNA, the CDR3 is TGTGCCAGCAGTCACAGGGGGCCGGAGCAGCCCCAGCATTTT. Residues: CASSHRGPEQPQHF.

The genes are TRBV28 and TRBJ1-4; 10 bases agree with TRBD1. J lost 6 bases, V lost 6 bases, and 4 bases had no gene match. The length of the CDR3 is 14 residues. Germline assignment: CDR1 MDHEN and CDR2 SYDVKM. The CDR3: CASSLGQGYEKLFF. As DNA, the CDR3 is TGTGCCAGCAGCTTGGGACAGGGGTATGAAAAACTGTTTTTT.

This clonotype occurred a few times. The gene calls are TRBV20-1 and TRBJ2-3, with a tentative D call TRBD1 (5 bases). CDR3 length equals 16 residues. Per germline, CDR1 DFQATT and CDR2 SNEGSKA (reference sequence). V shed 3 bases and J shed 0 bases, with 16 bases lying between them. CDR3 DNA sequence: TGCAGTGCTAGGATCCAACAGGTCTTTAGCACAGATACGCAGTATTTT. Its translation is CSARIQQVFSTDTQYF.

This clonotype came up many times. CDR3 DNA sequence: TGTGCCAGCAGACTAGCGGGGGCCTCTAGCACAGATACGCAGTATTTT. As protein: CASRLAGASSTDTQYF. This chain connects TRBV6-1 to TRBJ2-3; 11 bases align to TRBD2. The CDR3 has 16 amino acids. Germline values: CDR1 MNHNS, CDR2 SASEGT. V lost 6 bases to trimming and J lost 0 bases; unmatched junction nucleotides: 5.

The chain joins TRBV7-8 to TRBJ2-1; TRBD2 matches at 11 bases. The CDR3 length is 18 residues. The V and J ends lost 5 bases and 7 bases, in that order; junction bases with no gene match: 16. Germline V CDR1 and CDR2: SGHVS, FQNEAQ. DNA of the CDR3: TGTGCCAGCAGCCTCCTCTCCACTAGCGGGAGATCGAAGAATGAGCAGTTCTTC. Amino acids: CASSLLSTSGRSKNEQFF.

This clonotype has a handful of counts. The chain combines TRBV29-1 with TRBJ2-2; TRBD1 might be the D (5 bases). Trimming stripped 8 bases from V and 6 bases from J, with 16 bases between. The germline gives CDR1 SQVTM, CDR2 ANQGSEA. The CDR3 is made up of 13 amino acids. This CDR3 is CSPRRIQAGELFF. In DNA, the CDR3 is TGCAGCCCGAGGCGGATACAGGCCGGGGAGCTGTTTTTT.

This clonotype was seen a few times. This chain uses TRBV29-1 with TRBJ2-5; D may match TRBD1 or TRBD2 (5 bases each). The length of the CDR3 is 10 residues. The V gene's germline CDR1 is SQVTM and CDR2 ANQGSEA. The V end lost 7 bases, the J end lost 5 bases, and 8 bases lay between the germline ends. This CDR3 reads CSGGFETQYF. The CDR3 bases are TGCAGCGGGGGGTTTGAGACCCAGTACTTC.

This clonotype was counted a few times. J is TRBJ2-1 and V is TRBV7-9; D is ambiguous. This CDR3 spans 10 amino acids. V was cut by 5 bases and J by 8 bases, with 4 bases left in between. Germline V CDR1 and CDR2: SEHNR, FQNEAQ (reference sequence). The CDR3 sequence: CASSLDEQFF. In DNA form, the CDR3 reads TGTGCCAGCAGCCTGGATGAGCAGTTCTTC.

As concerns this clonotype: This may be a read error, as it is one base from a much larger clone. The genes are TRBV12-3 or TRBV12-4 and TRBJ1-5; D not resolved. The length of the CDR3 is 15 residues. The CDR3 here is CASCFGPSGNQPQHF. In DNA, the CDR3 is TGTGCCAGCTGTTTCGGGCCATCTGGCAATCAGCCCCAGCATTTT.

Only a few counts were recorded for this clonotype. V usage is TRBV5-4 and J usage is TRBJ2-5; D may correspond to TRBD1 or TRBD2 (5 bases each). V was pared by 5 bases and J by 1 base, with 9 bases between. Germline lookup yields CDR1 SGHNT and CDR2 YYREEE (reference sequence). This CDR3 has 13 amino acids. The CDR3 protein is CASSSGTQETQYF. Written as DNA, the CDR3 is TGTGCCAGCAGTTCCGGGACCCAAGAGACCCAGTACTTC.

The chain has TRBV7-4 and TRBJ1-6, with D possibly being TRBD1 (5 bases). Germline V lookup: CDR1 SGHVT, CDR2 SQSDAQ. The CDR3 length is 14 residues. V lost 4 bases to trimming and J lost 5 bases, with 9 bases between them. The CDR3 coding sequence is TGTGCCAGCAGCTACTCGACAGATAATTCACCCCTCCACTTT. It is translated as CASSYSTDNSPLHF.

This clonotype appeared many times. CDR3 bases: TGTGCCAGCACCGGGGGCGGGAGGGCCGAAGATGAGCAGTACTTC. This sequence encodes CASTGGGRAEDEQYF. The gene calls are TRBV7-8 and TRBJ2-7; 9 nucleotides match TRBD2. J lost 7 bases, V lost 7 bases, and 14 bases had no gene match. The CDR3 has 15 residues. Looked up from germline, CDR1 is SGHVS and CDR2 is FQNEAQ. Based on the CDR3 plus reference TRBV7-8 and TRBJ2-7, the full variable domain is GAGVSQSPRYKVAKRGQDVALRCDPISGHVSLFWYQQALGQGPEFLTYFQNEAQLDKSGLPSDRFFAERPEGSVSTLKIQRTQQEDSAVYLCASTGGGRAEDEQYFGPGTRLTVT.